This TCR beta chain was observed in a study of CD8 T cells in ankylosing spondylitis. The V end lost 0 bases, the J end lost 6 bases, and 14 bases lay between the germline ends. From germline, CDR1 is LGHDT and CDR2 YNNKEL (reference sequence). CDR3 size: 15 residues. This clonotype has a handful of counts. TCRdb used MiXCR to reprocess the 5' RACE reads, holding one entry per CDR3 protein. The repertoire holds 250,000 to 400,000 distinct CDR3 sequences, with around a tenth as singletons. The sequence was obtained from a female donor with ankylosing spondylitis or in good health (not recorded which). Sequencing was carried out using blood, either unsorted or a sorted T cell fraction (not recorded which). The chain joins TRBV3-1 to TRBJ1-2; no definite D call. The CDR3 DNA sequence: TGTGCCAGCAGCCAAGAAATCCGATCTTTGGATGGCTACACCTTC. It codes for CASSQEIRSLDGYTF.